This is a list of T cell receptor beta chains from one sample in a study of cytomegalovirus exposure and HLA in healthy donors. Some clones are missing from TCRdb's copy, which holds only in-frame ones; the method was immunoSEQ multiplex PCR. This table has approximately 220,000 clones, about 89% appearing once. Material for sequencing was PBMCs. These TCRs come from a woman under 30 in good health and CMV-seronegative. The CDR3 runs from the conserved cysteine through the conserved F or W. D genes are given only for firm matches. Clone size appears in some rows only: once, few, many, or a class for an expanded clone.

J gene	D gene	V gene	clone size	CDR3 protein	CDR3 DNA
TRBJ2-2	-	TRBV27	-	CASRPHGLTGELFF	TGTGCCAGCAGGCCTCACGGACTCACCGGGGAGCTGTTTTTT
TRBJ1-1	-	TRBV18	-	CASSAMKGAGSTEAFF	TGTGCCAGCTCAGCCATGAAAGGGGCCGGGAGCACTGAAGCTTTCTTT
TRBJ1-1	-	TRBV6-1	-	CASSEIIGGEAFF	TGTGCCAGCAGTGAAATCATCGGAGGCGAAGCTTTCTTT
TRBJ2-1	TRBD1	TRBV29-1	-	CSVRRDRDYNEQFF	TGCAGCGTTCGCCGGGACAGGGATTACAATGAGCAGTTCTTC
TRBJ1-1	-	TRBV27	-	CASSSQQGRVTEAFF	TGTGCCAGTTCATCACAACAGGGAAGGGTCACTGAAGCTTTCTTT
TRBJ2-7	TRBD2	TRBV5-1	-	CASSLVAGGTYEQYF	TGCGCCAGCAGCTTGGTTGCGGGAGGCACCTACGAGCAGTACTTC
TRBJ1-2	-	TRBV19	once	CASSIADRSPYGYTF	TGTGCCAGTAGTATAGCGGACAGATCCCCTTATGGCTACACCTTC
TRBJ1-1	TRBD1	TRBV15	-	CATSRQTGGTEAFF	TGTGCCACCAGCAGGCAAACAGGGGGCACTGAAGCTTTCTTT
TRBJ2-7	TRBD1	TRBV5-4	few	CASSWRQGYEQYF	TGTGCCAGCAGCTGGAGACAGGGCTACGAGCAGTACTTC
TRBJ1-5	TRBD1	TRBV18	-	CASSPRGTENQPQHF	TGTGCCAGCTCACCGCGCGGGACAGAGAATCAGCCCCAGCATTTT
TRBJ2-2	-	TRBV18	-	CASSLLQGWDTGELFF	TGTGCCAGCTCACTTCTCCAGGGATGGGACACCGGGGAGCTGTTTTTT
TRBJ2-1	TRBD1	TRBV2	-	CASNQMDRVGNEQFF	TGTGCCAGCAACCAAATGGACAGGGTGGGCAATGAGCAGTTCTTC
TRBJ2-3	TRBD2	TRBV6-6	-	CASRREGPNTQYF	TGTGCCAGCAGGCGGGAGGGCCCGAATACGCAGTATTTT
TRBJ2-6	-	TRBV28	-	CAINRSGANVLTF	TGTGCCATCAACAGGTCAGGGGCCAACGTCCTGACTTTC
TRBJ2-1	TRBD2	TRBV29-1	once	CSVEVFGAGVGNEQFF	TGCAGCGTTGAAGTTTTTGGAGCGGGAGTGGGCAATGAGCAGTTCTTC
TRBJ2-7	TRBD1	TRBV18	once	CASSPGAGGDEQYF	TGTGCCAGCTCACCAGGGGCAGGGGGCGACGAGCAGTACTTC
TRBJ1-5	-	TRBV19	once	CASSEEWWQPQHF	TGTGCCAGTAGTGAAGAGTGGTGGCAGCCCCAGCATTTT
TRBJ2-1	-	TRBV10-1	-	CASSDEGGGQVF	TGCGCCAGCAGTGATGAGGGGGGCGGACAGGTCTTC
TRBJ2-3	-	TRBV9	once	CASSARTDTQYF	TGTGCCAGCAGCGCCCGGACAGATACGCAGTATTTT
TRBJ2-7	-	TRBV7-6	once	CASSLASGGSYEQYF	TGTGCCAGCAGCTTAGCCTCCGGGGGTTCCTACGAGCAGTACTTC
TRBJ1-1	TRBD1	TRBV27	-	CASTRTGANTEAFF	TGTGCCAGCACACGGACAGGGGCGAACACTGAAGCTTTCTTT
TRBJ1-2	-	TRBV13	-	CASSLRGGPSYGYTF	TGTGCCAGCAGCTTACGTGGAGGGCCGAGCTATGGCTACACCTTC
TRBJ1-6	TRBD1	TRBV6-5	-	CASSYSQGVGSPLHF	TGTGCCAGCAGTTACTCACAGGGGGTAGGTTCACCCCTCCACTTT
TRBJ1-2	-	TRBV5-1	-	CASRHTGAGDYGYTF	TGCGCCAGCAGGCATACCGGAGCCGGGGACTATGGCTACACCTTC
TRBJ2-7	-	TRBV7-9	-	CASSPKTSNYEQYF	TGTGCCAGCAGCCCAAAGACTTCAAACTACGAGCAGTACTTC
TRBJ2-1	TRBD2	TRBV11-3	-	CASSFSGGYNEQFF	TGTGCCAGCAGCTTTAGCGGGGGATACAATGAGCAGTTCTTC
TRBJ2-1	TRBD2	TRBV6-6	-	CASSIAGEDNEQFF	TGTGCCAGCAGTATAGCGGGGGAGGACAATGAGCAGTTCTTC
TRBJ2-7	-	TRBV6-1	-	CASEDLLHRGNEQYF	TGTGCCAGCGAAGACCTCCTTCACCGCGGCAACGAGCAGTACTTC
TRBJ2-3	-	TRBV27	-	CASSLQAYSTDTQYF	TGTGCCAGCAGTTTACAAGCGTATAGCACAGATACGCAGTATTTT
TRBJ1-6	-	TRBV5-4	-	CASSLEQGNNNSPLHF	TGTGCCAGCAGCTTGGAACAGGGCAACAATAATTCACCCCTCCACTTT
TRBJ2-7	TRBD1	TRBV27	-	CASSFAGGYEQYF	TGTGCCAGCAGTTTCGCAGGGGGTTACGAGCAGTACTTC
TRBJ2-7	TRBD1	TRBV6-1	-	CASSSGTGFSYEQYF	TGTGCCAGCAGTTCAGGGACAGGGTTTTCCTACGAGCAGTACTTC
TRBJ1-4	-	TRBV7-2	-	CASSVDGTRWTEKLFF	TGTGCCAGCAGCGTCGATGGGACTCGGTGGACTGAAAAACTGTTTTTT
TRBJ2-2	TRBD2	TRBV5-1	-	CASSSSGRGTGELFF	TGCGCCAGCAGCAGCAGCGGGAGGGGCACCGGGGAGCTGTTTTTT
TRBJ1-2	-	TRBV7-9	once	CASSLNWGRDYGYTF	TGTGCCAGCAGCTTAAACTGGGGGCGGGACTATGGCTACACCTTC
TRBJ2-2	TRBD2	TRBV9	once	CASSLLGRAVRDTGELFF	TGTGCCAGCAGCCTCCTGGGGAGGGCCGTTCGGGACACCGGGGAGCTGTTTTTT
TRBJ2-7	TRBD1	TRBV5-1	-	CASSPGQGANEQYF	TGCGCCAGCAGCCCTGGACAGGGGGCGAACGAGCAGTACTTC
TRBJ1-5	-	TRBV27	-	CASSLAQYSNQPQHF	TGTGCCAGCAGCCTAGCTCAGTATAGCAATCAGCCCCAGCATTTT
TRBJ2-7	TRBD1	TRBV7-2	-	CASSPDGTGAYEQYF	TGTGCCAGCAGCCCAGATGGGACAGGGGCCTACGAGCAGTACTTC
TRBJ1-2	-	TRBV28	-	CASSLTAYNYGYTF	TGTGCCAGCAGTTTGACAGCCTATAACTATGGCTACACCTTC